This T cell receptor (beta chain) was captured by sequencing in a study of cytotoxic CD8 clonotypes in ibrutinib-treated CLL. Study-level points and caveats: Baseline values of clonality outstripped age-matched healthy donors and followed circulating CD8+ T-cell counts. Different sampling times were used for sustained-remission and progressing patients.

Assay used: immunoSEQ multiplex PCR; TCRdb lists only in-frame clones, some missing. The sample gives around 70,000 clones, around four fifths of which show up once; about 38% is in the top ten. This CDR3 is 14 amino acids long. In germline, CDR1 is SGDLS, CDR2 YYNGEE. Trimming removed 0 bases at V and 1 base at J, with 4 bases between. Turning to this clone: Its specificity is unknown.

The V gene is TRBV9, the J gene TRBJ2-2; D is unclear. This receptor was obtained from a human donor with chronic lymphocytic leukemia. Specimen: PBMCs, collected after 24 months of ibrutinib treatment. The CDR3 sequence is CASSVGWNTGELFF. CDR3 nucleotide sequence: TGTGCCAGCAGCGTAGGCTGGAACACCGGGGAGCTGTTTTTT. The entire variable domain, with the rest obtained from reference TRBV9 and TRBJ2-2, is as follows: DSGVTQTPKHLITATGQRVTLRCSPRSGDLSVYWYQQSLDQGLQFLIQYYNGEERAKGNILERFSAQQFPDLHSELNLSSLELGDSALYFCASSVGWNTGELFFGEGSRLTVL.